Sequencing of this T cell receptor beta chain was carried out in a study of OX40 agonist ivuxolimab in advanced cancers. Repertoires were generated with immunoSEQ multiplex PCR, while TCRdb's copy carries only in-frame clones and drops some. The sample contains tens of thousands of clones, 70% to 90% of which appear only once. Comment on this clone: Antigen specificity is unknown.

With autoimmune disease history or systemic immunosuppression, patients were excluded. General observations from the study: Among T cells, CD8+ cells averaged more expanded clones than CD4+ cells. At doses 0.1 to 3.0 mg/kg, CD4+ and CD8+ clones expanded. Partial responders at 0.1-3.0 mg/kg had among the lowest clonal expansion.

Sequenced here: CD4+ or CD8+ T cells sorted from blood, sampled in a trial of the OX40 agonist ivuxolimab. The clonotype comes from an adult with an advanced solid tumor such as melanoma, head and neck, liver or kidney cancer.

DNA of the CDR3: TGCGCCAGCAGCCAAGAAACTGACAGGGGGCTAGGTGGCTACACCTTC. Translated: CASSQETDRGLGGYTF. The rearrangement joins TRBV4-1 to TRBJ1-2; 10 nucleotides match TRBD1. The germline gives CDR1 MGHRA, CDR2 YSYEKL. J lost 7 bases, V lost 0 bases, and 8 bases had no gene match. This CDR3 spans 16 amino acids.